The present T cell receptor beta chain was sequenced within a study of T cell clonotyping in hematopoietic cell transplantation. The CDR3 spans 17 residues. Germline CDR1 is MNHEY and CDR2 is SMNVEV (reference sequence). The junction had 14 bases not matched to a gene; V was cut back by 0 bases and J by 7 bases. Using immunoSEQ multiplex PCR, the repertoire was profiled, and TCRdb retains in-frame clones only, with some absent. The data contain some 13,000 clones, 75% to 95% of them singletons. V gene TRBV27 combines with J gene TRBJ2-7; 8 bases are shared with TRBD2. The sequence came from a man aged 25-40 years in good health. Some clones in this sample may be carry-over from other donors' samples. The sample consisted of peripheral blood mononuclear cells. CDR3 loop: CASSLSIISGMFGEQYF. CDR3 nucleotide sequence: TGTGCCAGCAGTTTATCGATCATTAGCGGGATGTTCGGGGAGCAGTACTTC.